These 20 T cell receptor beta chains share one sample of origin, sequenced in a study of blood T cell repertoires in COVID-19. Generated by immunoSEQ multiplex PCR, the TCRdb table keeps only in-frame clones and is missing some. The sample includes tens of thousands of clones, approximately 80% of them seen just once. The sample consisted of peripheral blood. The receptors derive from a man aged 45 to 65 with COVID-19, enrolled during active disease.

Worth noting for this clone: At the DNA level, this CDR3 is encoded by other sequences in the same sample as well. CDR3 sequence: CASSRGGDISYEQYF. CDR3 nucleotide sequence: TGTGCCAGCAGCCGAGGGGGGGATATCTCCTACGAGCAGTACTTC. This chain connects TRBV9 to TRBJ2-7; the D gene is possibly TRBD2 (7 bases). The V end was cut by 4 bases, the J end by 0 bases, with 14 bases between. Per the germline V gene, CDR1 is SGDLS and CDR2 is YYNGEE. This CDR3 region has 15 residues.

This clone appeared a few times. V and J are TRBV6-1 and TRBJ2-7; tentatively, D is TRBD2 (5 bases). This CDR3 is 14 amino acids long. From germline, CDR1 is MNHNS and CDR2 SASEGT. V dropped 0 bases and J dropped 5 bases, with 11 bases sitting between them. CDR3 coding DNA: TGTGCCAGCAGTGAAGCGCTCGAGGGCCACGAGCAGTACTTC. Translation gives CASSEALEGHEQYF.

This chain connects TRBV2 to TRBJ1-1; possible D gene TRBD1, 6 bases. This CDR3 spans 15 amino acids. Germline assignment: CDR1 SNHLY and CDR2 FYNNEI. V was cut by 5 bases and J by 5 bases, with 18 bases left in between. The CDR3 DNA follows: TGTGCCAGCAGTAGCGATCCGGGACAAGCAACTGAAGCTTTCTTT. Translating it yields CASSSDPGQATEAFF.

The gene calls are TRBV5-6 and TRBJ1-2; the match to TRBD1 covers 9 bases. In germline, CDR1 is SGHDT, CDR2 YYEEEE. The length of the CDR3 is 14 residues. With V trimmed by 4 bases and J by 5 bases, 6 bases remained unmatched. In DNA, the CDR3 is TGTGCCAGCAGCCAACAGGGGGCCGGTTATGGCTACACCTTC. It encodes CASSQQGAGYGYTF. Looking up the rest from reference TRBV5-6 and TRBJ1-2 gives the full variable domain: DAGVTQSPTHLIKTRGQQVTLRCSPKSGHDTVSWYQQALGQGPQFIFQYYEEEERQRGNFPDRFSGHQFPNYSSELNVNALLLGDSALYLCASSQQGAGYGYTFGSGTRLTVV.

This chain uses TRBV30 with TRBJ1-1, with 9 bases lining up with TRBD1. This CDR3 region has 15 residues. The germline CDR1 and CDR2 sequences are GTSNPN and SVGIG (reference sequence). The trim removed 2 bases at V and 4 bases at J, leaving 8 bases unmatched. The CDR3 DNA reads TGTGCCTGGAGTTACCGGGACAGGGTGGGCACTGAAGCTTTCTTT. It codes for CAWSYRDRVGTEAFF. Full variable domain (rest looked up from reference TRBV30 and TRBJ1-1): SQTIHQWPATLVQPVGSPLSLECTVEGTSNPNLYWYRQAAGRGLQLLFYSVGIGQISSEVPQNLSASRPQDRQFILSSKKLLLSDSGFYLCAWSYRDRVGTEAFFGQGTRLTVV.

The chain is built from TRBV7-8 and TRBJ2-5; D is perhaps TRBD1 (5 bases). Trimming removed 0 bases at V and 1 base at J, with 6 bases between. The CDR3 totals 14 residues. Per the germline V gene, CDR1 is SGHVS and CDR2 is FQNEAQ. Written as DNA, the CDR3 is TGTGCCAGCAGCTTAGCTGGGGCCCAAGAGACCCAGTACTTC. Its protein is CASSLAGAQETQYF.

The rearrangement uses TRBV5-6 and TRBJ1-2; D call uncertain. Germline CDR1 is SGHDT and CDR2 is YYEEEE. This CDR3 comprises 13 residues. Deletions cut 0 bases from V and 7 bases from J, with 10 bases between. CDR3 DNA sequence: TGTGCCAGCAGCTTGGCGCCGACTGTTGGCTACACCTTC. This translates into CASSLAPTVGYTF.

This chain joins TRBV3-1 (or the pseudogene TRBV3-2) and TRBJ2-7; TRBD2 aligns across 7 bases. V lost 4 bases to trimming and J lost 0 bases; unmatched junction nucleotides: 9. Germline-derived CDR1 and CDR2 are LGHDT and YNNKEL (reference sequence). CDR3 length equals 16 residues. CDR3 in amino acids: CASSLLAGRSSYEQYF. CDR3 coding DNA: TGTGCCAGCAGCCTATTAGCCGGGAGGAGCTCCTACGAGCAGTACTTC.

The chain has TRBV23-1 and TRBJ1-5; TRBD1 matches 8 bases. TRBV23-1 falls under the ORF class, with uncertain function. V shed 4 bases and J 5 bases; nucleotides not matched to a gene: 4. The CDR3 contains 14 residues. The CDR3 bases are TGCGCCAGCAGTCCCCCAGGGGGCCATCAGCCCCAGCATTTT. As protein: CASSPPGGHQPQHF.

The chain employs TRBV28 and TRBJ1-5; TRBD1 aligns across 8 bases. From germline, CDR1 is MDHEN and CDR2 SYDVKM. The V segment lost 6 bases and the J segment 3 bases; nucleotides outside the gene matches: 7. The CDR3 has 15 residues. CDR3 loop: CASSLTGALNQPQHF. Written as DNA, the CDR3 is TGTGCCAGCAGCCTGACAGGGGCGCTCAATCAGCCCCAGCATTTT.

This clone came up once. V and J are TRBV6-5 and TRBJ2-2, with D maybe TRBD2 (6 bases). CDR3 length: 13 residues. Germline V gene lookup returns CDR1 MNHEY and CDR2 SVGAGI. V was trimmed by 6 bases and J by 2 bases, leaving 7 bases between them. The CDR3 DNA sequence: TGTGCCAGCAGGGAGGGAAACACCGGGGAGCTGTTTTTT. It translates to CASREGNTGELFF.

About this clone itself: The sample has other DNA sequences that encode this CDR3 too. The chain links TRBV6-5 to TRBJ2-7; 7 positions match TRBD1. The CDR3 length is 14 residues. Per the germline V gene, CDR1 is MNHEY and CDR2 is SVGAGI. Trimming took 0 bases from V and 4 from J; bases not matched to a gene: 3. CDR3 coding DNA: TGTGCCAGCAGTTACTCGGCAGGGGGTTACGAGCAGTACTTC. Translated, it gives CASSYSAGGYEQYF.

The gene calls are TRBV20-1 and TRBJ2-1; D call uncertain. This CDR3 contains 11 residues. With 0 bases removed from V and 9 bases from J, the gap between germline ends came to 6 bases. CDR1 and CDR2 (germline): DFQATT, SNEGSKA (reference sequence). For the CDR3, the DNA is TGCAGTGCTAGAGATATCGGTGAGCAGTTCTTC. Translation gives CSARDIGEQFF.

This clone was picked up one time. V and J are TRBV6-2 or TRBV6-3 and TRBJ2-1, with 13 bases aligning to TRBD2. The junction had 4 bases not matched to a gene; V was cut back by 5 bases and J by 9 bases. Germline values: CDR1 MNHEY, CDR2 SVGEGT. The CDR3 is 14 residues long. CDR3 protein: CASSIGTSGVEQFF. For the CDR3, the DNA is TGTGCCAGCAGTATTGGGACTAGCGGGGTTGAGCAGTTCTTC.

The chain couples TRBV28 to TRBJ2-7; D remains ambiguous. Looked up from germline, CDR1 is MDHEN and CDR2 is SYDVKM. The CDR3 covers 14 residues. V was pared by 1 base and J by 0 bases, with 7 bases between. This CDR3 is CASSLLSSSYEQYF. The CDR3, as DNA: TGTGCCAGCAGTTTATTGTCCAGCTCCTACGAGCAGTACTTC.

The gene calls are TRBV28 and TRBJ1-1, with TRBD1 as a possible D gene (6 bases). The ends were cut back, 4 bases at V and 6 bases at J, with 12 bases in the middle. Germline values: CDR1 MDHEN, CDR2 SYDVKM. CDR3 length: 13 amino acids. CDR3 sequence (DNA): TGTGCCAGCAGTTCTTACAGGGCGGCTGAAGCTTTCTTT. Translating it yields CASSSYRAAEAFF.

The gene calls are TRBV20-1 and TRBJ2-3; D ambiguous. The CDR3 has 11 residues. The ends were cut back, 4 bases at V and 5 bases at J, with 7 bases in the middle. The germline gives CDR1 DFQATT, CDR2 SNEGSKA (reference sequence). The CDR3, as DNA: TGCAGTGCTACGGTAGTAGATACGCAGTATTTT. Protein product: CSATVVDTQYF.

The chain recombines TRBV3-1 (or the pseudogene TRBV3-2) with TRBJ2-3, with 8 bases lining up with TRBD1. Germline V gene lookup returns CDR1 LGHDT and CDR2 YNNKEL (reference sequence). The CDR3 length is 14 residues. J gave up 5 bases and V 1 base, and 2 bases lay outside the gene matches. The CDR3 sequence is CASSQATGVDTQYF. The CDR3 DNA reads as TGTGCCAGCAGCCAAGCGACAGGGGTAGATACGCAGTATTTT.

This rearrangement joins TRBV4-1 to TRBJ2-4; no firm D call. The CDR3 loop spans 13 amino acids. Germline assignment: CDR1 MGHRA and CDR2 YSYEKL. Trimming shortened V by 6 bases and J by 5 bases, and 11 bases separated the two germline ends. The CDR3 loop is CASSLRGENIQYF. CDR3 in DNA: TGCGCCAGCAGTCTGAGAGGTGAAAACATTCAGTACTTC.

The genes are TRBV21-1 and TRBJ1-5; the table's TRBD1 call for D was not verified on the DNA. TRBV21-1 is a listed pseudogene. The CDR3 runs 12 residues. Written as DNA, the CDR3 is TGTGCCAGAATCCCCCACAATCAGCCCCAGCATTTT. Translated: CARIPHNQPQHF.